This T cell receptor (beta chain) is from a study of control samples from healthy donors and cancer patients. This CDR3 has 14 amino acids. CDR1 and CDR2 from the germline V gene are SGHVS and FNYEAQ. V was cut by 1 base and J by 6 bases, with 10 bases left in between. Here immunoSEQ multiplex PCR was the method, and the copy in TCRdb shows in-frame clones only, minus some. The sample carries more than 110,000 clones, 88% recorded once. Specimen: blood. This clonotype was sampled from a woman aged 25-40 years in good health. This sequence joins TRBV7-6 and TRBJ1-5; D may be TRBD1 (5 bases). The CDR3 nucleotides are TGTGCCAGCAGCTTAGATGGGGGACCTCAGCCCCAGCATTTT. Protein: CASSLDGGPQPQHF.